A selection of T cell receptor beta chains follows, all from one sample in a study of blood T cell repertoires in COVID-19. This table comes from immunoSEQ multiplex PCR, and its TCRdb copy is limited to in-frame clones, with some not included. Of 180,000 or so clones in the sample, over 70% were seen once. The sample was PBMCs or T cells enriched from blood (not recorded which). These receptors were taken from a man between 60 and 75 years old who had been exposed to COVID-19. Each CDR3 is given with its conserved first and last residue. D genes are given only for firm matches. Only some rows state a clone size, as once, few, many or a class for expanded clones.

D	V	size	J	DNA	CDR3
.	TRBV25-1	.	TRBJ1-6	TGTGCCAGCAGTAGTTCAGGAATATGGTCACCCCTCCACTTT	CASSSSGIWSPLHF
TRBD1	TRBV30	.	TRBJ2-7	TGTGCCTGGAGGGACAGGGGAGAATACGAGCAGTACTTC	CAWRDRGEYEQYF
.	TRBV6-2/TRBV6-3	.	TRBJ1-2	TGTGCCAGCAGTTACTCCTTTGATGGCCTGGATGGCTACACCTTC	CASSYSFDGLDGYTF
.	TRBV7-9	.	TRBJ2-1	TGTGCCAGCAGCCTAGTGGCAGGGAGCGGGTTCTCCTACAATGAGCAGTTCTTC	CASSLVAGSGFSYNEQFF
TRBD2	TRBV5-1	.	TRBJ2-2	TGCGCCAGCAGCTCGGGACTAGCGGGAGGGACGAACACCGGGGAGCTGTTTTTT	CASSSGLAGGTNTGELFF
TRBD1	TRBV5-6	once	TRBJ2-7	TGTGCCAGCAGCTTGTTGGCAGGGGGATCCTACGAGCAGTACTTC	CASSLLAGGSYEQYF
TRBD1	TRBV6-5	.	TRBJ1-1	TGTGCCAGCATACAGGGGATCATGAACACTGAAGCTTTCTTT	CASIQGIMNTEAFF
TRBD1	TRBV5-8	.	TRBJ1-1	TGTGCCAGCAGCTTGGGGACAGGGATGAACACTGAAGCTTTCTTT	CASSLGTGMNTEAFF
TRBD1	TRBV4-1	few	TRBJ2-7	TGCGCCAGCAGCCCTCAGGGGGTAGGGGCCTACGAGCAGTACTTC	CASSPQGVGAYEQYF
TRBD1	TRBV6-5	.	TRBJ2-7	TGTGCCAGCAGTCCGACAGGGCCCTACGAGCAGTACTTC	CASSPTGPYEQYF
.	TRBV10-3	.	TRBJ2-3	TGTGCCATCAGGCCCTCGGGGTCCACAGATACGCAGTATTTT	CAIRPSGSTDTQYF
.	TRBV11-1	.	TRBJ1-1	TGTGCCAGCAGCTCCCGGACTGGGAACACTGAAGCTTTCTTT	CASSSRTGNTEAFF
.	TRBV15	once	TRBJ2-1	TGTGCCACCAGCAGAGCCCCACCGGGGGATGAGCAGTTCTTC	CATSRAPPGDEQFF
TRBD2	TRBV27	.	TRBJ2-4	TGTGCCAGCAGTTTCGGGGGGAATGAGGACATTCAGTACTTC	CASSFGGNEDIQYF
TRBD2	TRBV11-3	.	TRBJ2-7	TGTGCCAGCAGCACCGGACTAGCGGGCTCGTACGAGCAGTACTTC	CASSTGLAGSYEQYF
TRBD2	TRBV28	.	TRBJ2-3	TGTGCCAGCAGTCGAGGGACTAGGTGGGCAGATACGCAGTATTTT	CASSRGTRWADTQYF
.	TRBV5-1	.	TRBJ1-3	TGCGCCAGCAGCTCCACGGGGGTAACTGGAAACACCATATATTTT	CASSSTGVTGNTIYF
TRBD2	TRBV9	.	TRBJ2-3	TGTGCCAGCAGCGCGCAGGGACTAGCGGGAGGACTCACAGATACGCAGTATTTT	CASSAQGLAGGLTDTQYF
.	TRBV4-3	.	TRBJ2-7	TGCGCCAGCAGCCAGGCCACAGGAACCTACGAGCAGTACTTC	CASSQATGTYEQYF
TRBD1	TRBV27	.	TRBJ2-7	TGTGCCAGCAGTTTGGGACAGCCTCCCTACGAGCAGTACTTC	CASSLGQPPYEQYF
.	TRBV14	few	TRBJ1-3	TGTGCCAGCAGCCAATCGGCAGGGCCCACCATATATTTT	CASSQSAGPTIYF
.	TRBV7-9	.	TRBJ1-1	TGTGCCAGCAGCCTTACAGGTACTGAAGCTTTCTTT	CASSLTGTEAFF
.	TRBV9	once	TRBJ2-5	TGTGCATGTTATAGCCCCCAAGAGACCCAGTACTTC	CACYSPQETQYF
TRBD1	TRBV29-1	.	TRBJ2-7	TGCAGCGTGGGACAGGGAATGGGCGAGCAGTACTTC	CSVGQGMGEQYF
TRBD1	TRBV7-2	.	TRBJ1-1	TGTGCCAGCAGCTTGAAGGGGGCCACTGAAGCTTTCTTT	CASSLKGATEAFF
.	TRBV19	.	TRBJ1-1	TGTGCCAGTAGTACGAACCGGGACACCAAGAACACTGAAGCTTTCTTT	CASSTNRDTKNTEAFF
.	TRBV19	.	TRBJ1-1	TGTGCCAGTAATGGAGTGGGGAGCCTGAACACTGAAGCTTTCTTT	CASNGVGSLNTEAFF
.	TRBV6-5	.	TRBJ1-2	TGTGCCAGCACCCCCTCGTTTGAAGCGGGGGCAGGCTACACCTTC	CASTPSFEAGAGYTF
TRBD1	TRBV27	.	TRBJ1-1	TGTGCCAGCAGTTTTGGAGGGGGCGGCACTGAAGCTTTCTTT	CASSFGGGGTEAFF
.	TRBV27	.	TRBJ1-5	TGTGCCAGCAGTTTATTTTGGGCAGCCTATGGGAATCAGCCCCAGCATTTT	CASSLFWAAYGNQPQHF
TRBD1	TRBV27	.	TRBJ1-2	TGTGCCAGCAGTTTACTGGGACAGGGAGTCTATGGCTACACCTTC	CASSLLGQGVYGYTF
.	TRBV18	once	TRBJ1-1	TGTGCCAGCTCACCCACCCCGCAGGGGGAAGCTTTCTTT	CASSPTPQGEAFF
TRBD1	TRBV28	.	TRBJ1-4	TGTGCCAGCAGTTTGTCGGGACAGTGGGGTGAAAAACTGTTTTTT	CASSLSGQWGEKLFF